These 11 T cell receptor beta chains were sequenced from one sample in a study of blood T cell repertoires in COVID-19. The repertoire was sequenced with immunoSEQ multiplex PCR; TCRdb's copy has only in-frame clones and lacks some. Here the sample spans a few hundred thousand clones, around 87% being singletons. Sequencing was done on a sample of PBMCs or T cells enriched from blood (not recorded which). The receptors originated from a woman aged 45-59 years who had recovered from COVID-19.

The genes are TRBV14 and TRBJ2-1; 8 bases are shared with TRBD2. Germline CDR1 SGHDN, CDR2 FVKESK. Germline trimming cut 4 bases from V and 9 bases from J; bases unmatched to any gene: 5. This CDR3 region has 13 residues. This chain's CDR3 is CASSLRGGSEQFF. CDR3 DNA: TGTGCCAGCAGCCTGCGCGGGGGGAGTGAGCAGTTCTTC.

A word on this clone: Other DNA sequences of this sample code for an identical CDR3. The CDR3 loop is CASSETGSGYEQYF. CDR3 in DNA: TGTGCCAGCAGTGAAACAGGGAGTGGGTACGAGCAGTACTTC. The chain uses TRBV6-1 and TRBJ2-7; a possible D gene is TRBD1 (6 bases). The CDR3 sequence is 14 residues long. Trimming took off 2 bases at V and 4 bases at J, with 12 bases between the two ends. The germline CDR1 and CDR2 sequences are MNHNS and SASEGT.

This clone was found many times. This chain links TRBV6-4 with TRBJ2-1; maybe TRBD2 (7 bases). The ends were cut back, 2 bases at V and 5 bases at J, with 13 bases in the middle. The CDR3 sequence is 15 residues long. Germline CDR1 reads MRHNA; CDR2 reads SNTAGT. CDR3 protein: CASSDRGGSHNEQFF. In DNA, the CDR3 is TGTGCCAGCAGTGACAGGGGGGGATCACACAATGAGCAGTTCTTC.

The chain uses TRBV4-1 and TRBJ1-1; D might be TRBD1 (5 bases). The germline gives CDR1 MGHRA, CDR2 YSYEKL. The CDR3 has 16 amino acids. Trimming removed 6 bases from V and 1 base from J, with 18 bases in between. The CDR3 region is CASRLRGFGENTEAFF. In DNA, the CDR3 is TGCGCCAGCAGACTTCGGGGGTTTGGGGAGAACACTGAAGCTTTCTTT.

The chain joins TRBV3-1 (or the pseudogene TRBV3-2) to TRBJ1-2; TRBD1 agrees at 9 bases. The CDR3 is 15 amino acids. Germline-derived CDR1 and CDR2 are LGHDT and YNNKEL (reference sequence). J was trimmed by 7 bases and V by 3 bases; bases with no gene match: 9. CDR3 residues: CASSQPTGQGVGYTF. The DNA for the CDR3 is TGTGCCAGCAGCCAGCCCACGGGACAGGGCGTTGGCTACACCTTC.

V usage is TRBV29-1 and J usage is TRBJ1-1, with a weak D call TRBD1 (6 bases). The CDR3 runs to 13 residues. CDR1 is SQVTM and CDR2 is ANQGSEA in the germline V gene. With 4 bases removed from V and 4 bases from J, the gap between germline ends came to 13 bases. The CDR3 nucleotides read TGCAGCGTTGCCAGGACAGTGGTCACTGAAGCTTTCTTT. It translates to CSVARTVVTEAFF. Using reference TRBV29-1 and TRBJ1-1 for the parts outside the CDR3, the full variable domain is SAVISQKPSRDICQRGTSLTIQCQVDSQVTMMFWYRQQPGQSLTLIATANQGSEATYESGFVIDKFPISRPNLTFSTLTVSNMSPEDSSIYLCSVARTVVTEAFFGQGTRLTVV.

The V gene is TRBV25-1, the J gene TRBJ1-1, with TRBD1 matching over 9 bases. The ends lost 8 bases at V and 8 bases at J; junction bases unmatched: 6. Germline V gene sequence: CDR1 MGHDK, CDR2 SYGVNS. There are 12 residues in the CDR3. CDR3 nucleotides: TGTGCCAGCGACGGGACAGGGAAAGAAGCTTTCTTT. It translates to CASDGTGKEAFF. Using reference TRBV25-1 and TRBJ1-1 for the parts outside the CDR3, the full variable domain is EADIYQTPRYLVIGTGKKITLECSQTMGHDKMYWYQQDPGMELHLIHYSYGVNSTEKGDLSSESTVSRIRTEHFPLTLESARPSHTSQYLCASDGTGKEAFFGQGTRLTVV.

This chain joins TRBV27 and TRBJ1-6; 9 bases fit TRBD1. This CDR3 comprises 14 residues. Germline V CDR1 and CDR2: MNHEY, SMNVEV (reference sequence). V lost 6 bases and J lost 9; bases outside the gene matches: 6. The CDR3 is CASSPGQGTSPLHF. CDR3 DNA sequence: TGTGCCAGCAGCCCCGGACAGGGGACTTCACCCCTCCACTTT.

J is TRBJ2-2 and V is TRBV18; D unresolved. In germline, CDR1 is KGHSH, CDR2 LQKENI. The CDR3 runs 16 residues. V lost 3 bases to trimming and J lost 6 bases, with 17 bases between them. The CDR3 loop reads CASSPELRVFAGELFF. CDR3 nucleotides: TGTGCCAGCTCACCCGAACTACGGGTGTTTGCCGGGGAGCTGTTTTTT.

V is TRBV19 and J is TRBJ1-1; D is perhaps TRBD1 (5 bases). The V end was cut by 9 bases, the J end by 1 base, with 15 bases between. This CDR3 has 14 residues. Looked up from germline, CDR1 is LNHDA and CDR2 is SQIVND (reference sequence). The CDR3 reads CASWEVGTNTEAFF. In DNA, the CDR3 is TGTGCCAGCTGGGAGGTAGGGACGAACACTGAAGCTTTCTTT.

The chain combines TRBV5-4 with TRBJ2-3, with D possibly matching TRBD1 (5 bases). The germline CDR1 and CDR2 sequences are SGHNT and YYREEE (reference sequence). The CDR3 spans 17 residues. Trimming shortened V by 4 bases and J by 4 bases, and 22 bases separated the two germline ends. The CDR3 sequence is CASSRNGPYDSSDTQYF. DNA for the CDR3: TGTGCCAGCAGCAGAAACGGACCCTATGACAGTTCAGATACGCAGTATTTT.